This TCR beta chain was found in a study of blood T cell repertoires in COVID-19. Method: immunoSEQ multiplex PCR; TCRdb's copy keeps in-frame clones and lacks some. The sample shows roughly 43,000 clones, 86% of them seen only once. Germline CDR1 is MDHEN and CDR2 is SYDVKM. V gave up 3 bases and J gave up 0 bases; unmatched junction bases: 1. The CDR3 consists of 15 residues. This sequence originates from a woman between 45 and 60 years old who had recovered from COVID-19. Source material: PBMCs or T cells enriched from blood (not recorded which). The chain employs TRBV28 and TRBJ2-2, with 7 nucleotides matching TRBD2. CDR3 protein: CASSLSGANTGELFF. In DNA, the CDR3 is TGTGCCAGCAGTTTGAGCGGGGCGAACACCGGGGAGCTGTTTTTT.